This entry concerns a single T cell receptor (beta chain). Its target is not known. Sequencing was performed with immunoSEQ multiplex PCR; in TCRdb, only in-frame clones are kept and a portion is missing. The sample gives more than 35,000 clones, over 60% of which show up once; approximately 12% is in the top ten. Losses at the gene ends were 5 bases for V and 1 base for J; bases not matched to a gene: 10. The germline gives CDR1 MNHEY, CDR2 SMNVEV (reference sequence). The CDR3 has 16 residues. The data were obtained in a study of OX40 agonist ivuxolimab in advanced cancers. Study information: Three patients had partial responses: one hepatocellular carcinoma, two cutaneous melanoma. Regarding the study as a whole: Clonal expansion in partial responders at 0.1-3.0 mg/kg ranked among the lowest. At doses 0.1 to 3.0 mg/kg, CD4+ and CD8+ clones expanded.

The rearrangement joins TRBV27 to TRBJ1-2; 7 positions agree with TRBD1. The TCR sequence derives from an adult with an advanced solid tumor such as melanoma, head and neck, liver or kidney cancer. Sequencing used CD4+ or CD8+ T cells sorted from blood, obtained in a trial of the OX40 agonist ivuxolimab. The DNA of the CDR3 is TGTGCCAGCAGTCCCGGGACAGTAGCGATTAACTATGGCTACACCTTC. Amino acid sequence: CASSPGTVAINYGYTF.